Given below is one T cell receptor beta chain in context. The target antigen is unknown. The data belong to a study of T cell repertoires in cytomegalovirus infection. Study-wide background: Through public TCR beta signatures, both CMV infection and matching HLA type were indicated.

MiXCR, applied by TCRdb to the reads, yields one record per CDR3 protein. Of about 89,000 distinct CDR3 sequences detected, 25% to 30% appear once; the ten largest clones hold more than 70%. Regarding the study as a whole: The cumulative frequency of public TCR beta families distinguished individuals who carried CMV together with the relevant HLA. CMV-specific HLA-C-restricted TCR beta clonotypes dominated the ex vivo response.

This sequence was found in a human donor in good health (CMV status not recorded). Some clones in this sample may be carry-over from other donors' samples. This specimen consisted of CD8+ T cells from cultured PBMCs, obtained from culture after CMV antigen stimulation.

CDR3 DNA sequence: TGTGCCAGCAGCCGGTTCGGGTATCAGCCCCAGCATTTT. Its translation is CASSRFGYQPQHF. V gene TRBV3-1 combines with J gene TRBJ1-5; D gene ambiguous. The germline V and J ends were trimmed by 4 bases and 5 bases, with 9 bases remaining between them. The CDR3 is made up of 13 amino acids. Germline lookup yields CDR1 LGHDT and CDR2 YNNKEL (reference sequence).